These T cell receptor beta chains were read from a single sample in a study of cytomegalovirus exposure and HLA in healthy donors. Sequenced by immunoSEQ multiplex PCR; TCRdb stores in-frame clones only, minus some. The table lists approximately 200,000 clones, 70% to 90% of them singletons, with approximately 2.1% in the top ten. The source material was PBMCs. The source is a woman aged 45-65 years in good health and CMV-seronegative. Each CDR3 is given with its conserved first and last residue. A D gene is named only where the DNA matches it firmly. Only part of the rows carry a size: once, few, many, or a class if the clone is expanded.

- TRBJ1-2 - 15 TRBV7-9 TGTGCCAGCAGCCCAGGCGGGTACGCTAACTATGGCTACACCTTC CASSPGGYANYGYTF
- TRBJ2-7 - 13 TRBV2 TGTGCCAGCAACCAGCCAGGAGGGTTCGAGCAGTACTTC CASNQPGGFEQYF
- TRBJ2-3 - 11 TRBV2 TGTGCCAGCACCGCGAGCGATACGCAGTATTTT CASTASDTQYF
- TRBJ1-3 TRBD1 18 TRBV7-8 TGTGCCAGCAGCTTAGCGCTAGAACAGGGGAACCCTGGAAACACCATATATTTT CASSLALEQGNPGNTIYF
- TRBJ1-2 TRBD1 14 TRBV5-6 TGTGCCAGCAGCCAAGGACAGGGGGCTAAGGGCTACACCTTC CASSQGQGAKGYTF
- TRBJ1-6 - 17 TRBV5-1 TGCGCCAGCAGCTTGGGGGGAGCGTCTTTGGGGAATTCACCCCTCCACTTT CASSLGGASLGNSPLHF
- TRBJ2-7 TRBD1 13 TRBV11-3 TGTGCCAGCAGCTCGGGACAGGGCTACGAGCAGTACTTC CASSSGQGYEQYF
- TRBJ2-2 - 13 TRBV30 TGTGCCTGGAGTGTGCGGGAAGGCGGGGAGCTGTTTTTT CAWSVREGGELFF
few TRBJ2-5 TRBD2 16 TRBV9 TGTGCCAGCAGCGCCACCGGGACTAGCGGGAGAGAGACCCAGTACTTC CASSATGTSGRETQYF
- TRBJ2-7 - 13 TRBV28 TGTGCCAGCCTCTCCCCGGGTTCCAACGAGCAGTACTTC CASLSPGSNEQYF
- TRBJ1-2 - 14 TRBV28 TGTGCCAGCAGTTTCGGGAACAGTTATGGTGGCTACACCTTC CASSFGNSYGGYTF
- TRBJ1-5 - 13 TRBV7-2 TGTGCCAGCAGCCCCCAGGGAAACCAGCCCCAGCATTTT CASSPQGNQPQHF
few TRBJ1-4 TRBD1 15 TRBV30 TGTGCCTGGAGTGTATTGACAGGGCGGCGAGAAAAACTGTTTTTT CAWSVLTGRREKLFF
once TRBJ2-1 - 15 TRBV5-4 TGTGCCAGCAGCTTGGGACTAGGTAGGGGAAATGAGCAGTTCTTC CASSLGLGRGNEQFF
- TRBJ2-5 - 13 TRBV5-1 TGCGCCAGCAGCTTCCAGTACCAAGAGACCCAGTACTTC CASSFQYQETQYF
- TRBJ2-3 - 14 TRBV5-1 TGCGCCAGCAGCTTAACCACTCGGGAGAGTACGCAGTATTTT CASSLTTRESTQYF
- TRBJ2-4 - 17 TRBV21-1 TGTGCCAGCAGCAAAGGACAGGGTAAGAATACCAAAAACATTCAGTACTTC CASSKGQGKNTKNIQYF